These 27 T cell receptor beta chains were all obtained from the same sample, sequenced in a study of blood T cell repertoires in COVID-19. Data came from immunoSEQ multiplex PCR; TCRdb stores just in-frame clones and leaves some out. The table records about 230,000 clones, roughly 90% of them present only once. The sample taken for sequencing was peripheral blood. The receptors were sampled from a woman aged 60-70 years with acute or convalescent COVID-19.

Comment on this clone: The junction departs from germline at one end; a sequencing error may be responsible. The J gene is TRBJ2-5, the V gene TRBV7-7; 16 bases match TRBD2. Germline assignment: CDR1 SSHAT and CDR2 FNYEAQ (reference sequence). The CDR3 has 16 residues. The DNA of the CDR3 is TGTGCTAGCAGCCTGGGACTAGCGGGGGGGCAAGAGACCCAGTACTTC. Amino acid sequence: CASSLGLAGGQETQYF.

This sequence joins TRBV13 and TRBJ2-1; 12 bases are shared with TRBD2. The CDR3 covers 15 residues. The V and J ends lost 6 bases and 7 bases, in that order; junction bases with no gene match: 7. Germline V CDR1 and CDR2: PRHDT, FYEKMQ (reference sequence). For the CDR3, the DNA is TGTGCCAGCAGTTTCAGACTAGCGGGAGTGAATGAGCAGTTCTTC. Its translation is CASSFRLAGVNEQFF.

V gene TRBV5-4 combines with J gene TRBJ1-4; maybe TRBD1 (6 bases). V lost 4 bases and J 5 bases, leaving 24 bases between the germline ends. Germline CDR1 is SGHNT and CDR2 is YYREEE (reference sequence). The CDR3 has 18 amino acids. The CDR3 loop is CASSPNMGPGAGNEKLFF. The CDR3 DNA follows: TGTGCCAGCAGCCCCAACATGGGGCCAGGGGCTGGGAATGAAAAACTGTTTTTT.

This chain links TRBV10-2 with TRBJ2-2; 13 bases fit TRBD2. Germline-derived CDR1 and CDR2 are WSHSY and SAAADI. This CDR3 spans 17 amino acids. V lost 4 bases to trimming and J lost 1 base; unmatched junction nucleotides: 3. This CDR3 is CASSGLAGGMNTGELFF. The DNA for the CDR3 is TGCGCCAGCAGTGGACTAGCGGGGGGAATGAACACCGGGGAGCTGTTTTTT.

The rearrangement joins TRBV7-2 to TRBJ1-1; 8 nucleotides line up with TRBD1. This CDR3 is 15 amino acids long. The germline gives CDR1 SGHTA, CDR2 FQGNSA. V lost 5 bases, J lost 3 bases, and 8 bases stayed unmatched. The CDR3 coding sequence is TGTGCCAGCAGCCTCTCCAGGGGGCATTACACTGAAGCTTTCTTT. This gives the protein CASSLSRGHYTEAFF.

The chain is built from TRBV7-2 and TRBJ2-5; tentative D call: TRBD1 (5 bases). Trimming removed 1 base from V and 2 bases from J, with 14 bases in between. The CDR3 has 16 amino acids. CDR1 is SGHTA, CDR2 FQGNSA, per germline. The CDR3 DNA is TGTGCCAGCAGCTTAGTATCGGCAGGGTCACAAGAGACCCAGTACTTC. It is translated as CASSLVSAGSQETQYF.

This chain joins TRBV5-5 and TRBJ2-7; 8 nucleotides line up with TRBD2. Germline lookup yields CDR1 SGHKS and CDR2 YYEKEE (reference sequence). The junction had 6 bases not matched to a gene; V was cut back by 0 bases and J by 4 bases. The CDR3 extends over 15 amino acids. The CDR3 DNA reads TGTGCCAGCAGCTTGGGGAGCGGGAGAAGTTACGAGCAGTACTTC. It codes for CASSLGSGRSYEQYF.

This clone has just a few counts. The rearrangement joins TRBV13 to TRBJ1-5; no clear D. Germline V gene lookup returns CDR1 PRHDT and CDR2 FYEKMQ (reference sequence). The CDR3 has 12 residues. V lost 5 bases and J lost 4, with 6 bases in between. In DNA, the CDR3 is TGTGCCAGCAGCATATCGAATCAGCCCCAGCATTTT. Protein sequence: CASSISNQPQHF.

The chain is built from TRBV11-2 and TRBJ2-1; the match to TRBD2 covers 10 bases. The J segment lost 4 bases and the V segment lost 5 bases, leaving 11 bases of the junction unmatched. The CDR3 covers 17 residues. The V gene's germline CDR1 is SGHAT and CDR2 FQNNGV. CDR3 sequence (DNA): TGTGCCAGCAGCCCGCTCTGGACTAGCGGAAATTACAATGAGCAGTTCTTC. Its translation: CASSPLWTSGNYNEQFF. The entire variable domain, with the rest obtained from reference TRBV11-2 and TRBJ2-1, is as follows: EAGVAQSPRYKIIEKRQSVAFWCNPISGHATLYWYQQILGQGPKLLIQFQNNGVVDDSQLPKDRFSAERLKGVDSTLKIQPAKLEDSAVYLCASSPLWTSGNYNEQFFGPGTRLTVL.

The chain recombines TRBV6-7 with TRBJ2-1, with D maybe TRBD2 (6 bases). TRBV6-7 is an open reading frame, and its role is uncertain. The CDR3 loop spans 13 amino acids. The V gene lost 8 bases and the J gene lost 2 bases, with 10 bases spanning the gap. CDR3 protein: CASPWGAYNEQFF. Here the CDR3 DNA reads TGTGCCAGCCCGTGGGGGGCCTACAATGAGCAGTTCTTC.

V is TRBV28 and J is TRBJ2-1; D remains unclear. CDR3 length: 14 amino acids. The V gene lost 3 bases and the J gene lost 2 bases, with 8 bases spanning the gap. The germline CDR1 and CDR2 sequences are MDHEN and SYDVKM. DNA for the CDR3: TGTGCCAGCAGTTTGAGGCAAGCCTACAATGAGCAGTTCTTC. As protein: CASSLRQAYNEQFF.

The V and J genes are TRBV24-1 and TRBJ1-5, with D tentatively TRBD1 (6 bases). The CDR3 loop spans 17 amino acids. V was shortened by 0 bases and J by 6 bases, with 17 bases between the two germline ends. CDR1 is KGHDR and CDR2 is SFDVKD in the germline V gene. The CDR3: CATSDLLFTGYVQPQHF. CDR3 bases: TGTGCCACCAGTGATTTGCTTTTTACAGGGTATGTTCAGCCCCAGCATTTT.

This clone has just one count. This chain links TRBV9 with TRBJ1-3; 8 nucleotides align to TRBD1. V gave up 2 bases and J gave up 13 bases; unmatched junction bases: 11. Germline values: CDR1 SGDLS, CDR2 YYNGEE. The CDR3 totals 14 residues. DNA for the CDR3: TGTGCCAGCAGCGTCTCCGGGACAGGAACGCGTATATATTTT. Translated: CASSVSGTGTRIYF.

V is TRBV24-1 and J is TRBJ2-5, with 8 bases matching TRBD1. Germline CDR1 reads KGHDR; CDR2 reads SFDVKD. Trimming removed 1 base from V and 4 bases from J; junction bases left unmatched: 4. This CDR3 comprises 15 residues. In DNA form, the CDR3 reads TGTGCCACCAGTGATTTCGACAGGGGAGGAGAGACCCAGTACTTC. Protein product: CATSDFDRGGETQYF.

This clone was observed a handful of times. The chain carries TRBV19 and TRBJ1-5; D remains ambiguous. Between the trimmed V and J ends, which lost 5 bases and 0 bases, there was a span of 8 bases. In germline, CDR1 is LNHDA, CDR2 SQIVND (reference sequence). CDR3 size: 14 residues. CDR3 DNA sequence: TGTGCCAGTAGTCCCCTCCGTAGCAATCAGCCCCAGCATTTT. Translation gives CASSPLRSNQPQHF.

V is TRBV4-2 and J is TRBJ2-2, with unresolved D. The CDR3 is 15 amino acids. V gave up 5 bases and J gave up 2 bases, with 12 bases separating them. The V gene's germline CDR1 is LGHNA and CDR2 YNFKEQ. The CDR3 reads CASSRESLNTGELFF. CDR3 coding DNA: TGTGCCAGCAGCAGAGAGAGCCTAAACACCGGGGAGCTGTTTTTT.

The chain is built from TRBV18 and TRBJ1-2; unclear D gene. CDR1 is KGHSH, CDR2 LQKENI, per germline. V lost 3 bases to trimming and J lost 4 bases, with 9 bases between them. This CDR3 region has 13 residues. CDR3 sequence reads: CASSPTQTYGYTF. In DNA, the CDR3 is TGTGCCAGCTCACCGACACAGACCTATGGCTACACCTTC.

In this sample, this clone turned up a few times. The V gene is TRBV10-1, the J gene TRBJ2-2; D is ambiguous. The CDR3 covers 13 residues. V lost 3 bases to trimming and J lost 4 bases, with 6 bases between them. CDR1 and CDR2 from the germline V gene are WNHNN and SYGVQD (reference sequence). Here the CDR3 DNA reads TGCGCCAGCAGTGATTGGGCCACCGGGGAGCTGTTTTTT. This translates into CASSDWATGELFF.

The V and J genes are TRBV30 and TRBJ1-3; 7 positions agree with TRBD1. This CDR3 contains 12 residues. Germline V gene data show CDR1 as GTSNPN and CDR2 as SVGIG (reference sequence). V gave up 4 bases and J gave up 5 bases; unmatched junction bases: 2. CDR3 protein: CAWTTGRNTIYF. The CDR3 nucleotides are TGTGCCTGGACGACAGGGAGAAACACCATATATTTT.

V and J are TRBV6-5 and TRBJ2-3, with 7 bases matching TRBD1. Germline CDR1 is MNHEY and CDR2 is SVGAGI. With 6 bases clipped from V and 3 bases from J, the junction kept 3 bases outside the gene matches. The CDR3 length is 13 residues. The CDR3 DNA is TGTGCCAGCAGAAAACAGGGGACAGATACGCAGTATTTT. Amino acids: CASRKQGTDTQYF.

The chain couples TRBV12-3 or TRBV12-4 to TRBJ1-2, with D unresolved. V lost 3 bases and J 0 bases, leaving 5 bases between the germline ends. CDR3 length equals 13 residues. The DNA for the CDR3 is TGTGCCAGCAGTTTTGGAGCTAACTATGGCTACACCTTC. It encodes CASSFGANYGYTF.

This clone was counted between two and nine times. The rearrangement joins TRBV11-2 to TRBJ2-5; 10 nucleotides line up with TRBD2. Germline V gene data show CDR1 as SGHAT and CDR2 as FQNNGV. With 5 bases clipped from V and 3 bases from J, the junction kept 0 bases outside the gene matches. The CDR3 has 13 amino acids. CDR3 in DNA: TGTGCCAGCAGCGGACTAGCGGAAGAGACCCAGTACTTC. Translated, it gives CASSGLAEETQYF. The full variable domain, with the rest looked up from reference TRBV11-2 and TRBJ2-5, is EAGVAQSPRYKIIEKRQSVAFWCNPISGHATLYWYQQILGQGPKLLIQFQNNGVVDDSQLPKDRFSAERLKGVDSTLKIQPAKLEDSAVYLCASSGLAEETQYFGPGTRLLVL.

The chain couples TRBV27 to TRBJ1-4, with D tentatively TRBD1 (5 bases). Trimming left V 5 bases short and J 8 bases short, with 15 bases between. There are 14 residues in the CDR3. Germline CDR1 is MNHEY and CDR2 is SMNVEV (reference sequence). CDR3 region: CASSTRGGGEKLFF. DNA for the CDR3: TGTGCCAGCAGTACACGGGGGGGAGGGGAAAAACTGTTTTTT.

V usage is TRBV2 and J usage is TRBJ1-2; 8 nucleotides line up with TRBD1. This CDR3 contains 15 residues. Germline CDR1 SNHLY, CDR2 FYNNEI. V was clipped by 6 bases and J by 6 bases; unmatched bases: 12. Written as DNA, the CDR3 is TGTGCCAGCAGCCGAATTCAGCGACAGGGGAATGGCTACACCTTC. It is translated as CASSRIQRQGNGYTF.

This chain uses TRBV12-5 with TRBJ1-5; possibly TRBD1 for D (5 bases). The germline CDR1 and CDR2 sequences are LGHNT and FRNRAP. The V end was cut by 1 base, the J end by 6 bases, with 7 bases between. The CDR3 is 13 residues long. The CDR3 bases are TGTGCTAGTGGTTTGGAGGGGCGTCAGCCCCAGCATTTT. Protein product: CASGLEGRQPQHF.

This clone was recorded only once. The J gene is TRBJ2-7, the V gene TRBV20-1; 9 bases agree with TRBD2. The J segment lost 5 bases and the V segment lost 5 bases, leaving 1 base of the junction unmatched. The CDR3 is 11 residues long. CDR1 is DFQATT and CDR2 is SNEGSKA in the germline V gene (reference sequence). The CDR3 sequence: CSAGGGDEQYF. The DNA for the CDR3 is TGCAGTGCTGGCGGGGGGGACGAGCAGTACTTC.

V usage is TRBV4-2 and J usage is TRBJ1-6, with 10 positions matching TRBD1. V lost 3 bases and J lost 10; bases outside the gene matches: 6. CDR1 is LGHNA, CDR2 YNFKEQ, per germline. The CDR3 has 15 amino acids. The CDR3 DNA is TGTGCCAGCAGCCAGAGGGGGACAGGGGCGTCACCCCTCCACTTT. Its protein product is CASSQRGTGASPLHF.